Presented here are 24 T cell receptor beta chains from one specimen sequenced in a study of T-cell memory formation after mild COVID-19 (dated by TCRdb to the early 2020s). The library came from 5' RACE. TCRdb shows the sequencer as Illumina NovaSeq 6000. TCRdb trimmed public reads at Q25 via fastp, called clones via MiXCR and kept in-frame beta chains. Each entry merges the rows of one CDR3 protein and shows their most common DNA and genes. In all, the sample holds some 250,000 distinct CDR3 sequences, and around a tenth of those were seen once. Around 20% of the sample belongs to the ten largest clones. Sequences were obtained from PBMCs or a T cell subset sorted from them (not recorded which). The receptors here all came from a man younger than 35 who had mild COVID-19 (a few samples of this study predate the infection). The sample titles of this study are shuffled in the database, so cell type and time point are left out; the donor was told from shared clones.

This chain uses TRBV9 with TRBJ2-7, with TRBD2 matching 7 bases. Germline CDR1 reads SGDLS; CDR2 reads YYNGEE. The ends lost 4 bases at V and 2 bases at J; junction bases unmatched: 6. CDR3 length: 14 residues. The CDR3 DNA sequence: TGTGCCAGCAGCCCCGGGGGGTCGGCCTACGAGCAGTACTTC. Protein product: CASSPGGSAYEQYF.

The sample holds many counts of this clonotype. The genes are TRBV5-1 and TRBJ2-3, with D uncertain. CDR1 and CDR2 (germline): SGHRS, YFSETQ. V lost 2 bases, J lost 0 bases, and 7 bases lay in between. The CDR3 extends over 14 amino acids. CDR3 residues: CASSFTHSTDTQYF. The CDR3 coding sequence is TGCGCCAGCAGCTTCACCCACAGCACAGATACGCAGTATTTT.

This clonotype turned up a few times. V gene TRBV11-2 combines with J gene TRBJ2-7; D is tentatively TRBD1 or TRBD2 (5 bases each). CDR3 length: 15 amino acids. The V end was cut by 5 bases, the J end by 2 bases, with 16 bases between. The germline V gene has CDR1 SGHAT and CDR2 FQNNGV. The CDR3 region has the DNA TGTGCCAGCAGCCTCAGAAGTCCGGGACCCTACGAGCAGTACTTC. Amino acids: CASSLRSPGPYEQYF.

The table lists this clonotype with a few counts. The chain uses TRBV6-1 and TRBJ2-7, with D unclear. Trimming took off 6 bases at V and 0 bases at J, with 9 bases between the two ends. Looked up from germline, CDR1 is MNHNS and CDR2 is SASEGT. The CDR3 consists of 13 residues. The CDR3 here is CASRKRSSYEQYV. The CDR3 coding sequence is TGTGCCAGCAGGAAGAGAAGCTCCTACGAGCAGTACGTC.

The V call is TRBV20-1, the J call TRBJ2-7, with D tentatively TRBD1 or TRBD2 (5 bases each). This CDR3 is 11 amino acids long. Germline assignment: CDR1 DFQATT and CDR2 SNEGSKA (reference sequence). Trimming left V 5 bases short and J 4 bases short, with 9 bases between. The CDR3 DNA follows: TGCAGTGCTGGGACGGGTTACGAGCAGTACGTC. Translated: CSAGTGYEQYV.

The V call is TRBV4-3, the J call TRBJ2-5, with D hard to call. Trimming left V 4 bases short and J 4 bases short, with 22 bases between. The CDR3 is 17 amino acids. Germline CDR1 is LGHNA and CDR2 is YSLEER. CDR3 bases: TGCGCCAGCAGCCCCTTCACACCGGGTCCCGGGCCAGAGACCCAGTACTTC. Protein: CASSPFTPGPGPETQYF.

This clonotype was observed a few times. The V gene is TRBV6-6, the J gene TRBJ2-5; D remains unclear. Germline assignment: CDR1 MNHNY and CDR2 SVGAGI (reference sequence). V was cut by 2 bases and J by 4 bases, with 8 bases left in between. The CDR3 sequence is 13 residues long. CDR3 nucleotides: TGTGCCAGCAGTTACACGTCTGGAGAGACCCAGTACTTC. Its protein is CASSYTSGETQYF.

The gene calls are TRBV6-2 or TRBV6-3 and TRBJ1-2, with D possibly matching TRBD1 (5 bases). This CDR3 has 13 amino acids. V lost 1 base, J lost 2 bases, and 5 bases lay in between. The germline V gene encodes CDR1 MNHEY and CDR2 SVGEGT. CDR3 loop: CASSYWGNYGYTF. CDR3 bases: TGTGCCAGCAGTTACTGGGGGAACTATGGCTACACCTTC.

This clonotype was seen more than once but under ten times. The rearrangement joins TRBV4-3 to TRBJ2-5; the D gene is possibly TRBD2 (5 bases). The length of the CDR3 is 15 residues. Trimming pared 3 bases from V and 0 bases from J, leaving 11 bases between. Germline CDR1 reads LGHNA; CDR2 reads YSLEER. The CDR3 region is CASSHTGENQETQYF. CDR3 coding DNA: TGCGCCAGCAGCCATACCGGGGAGAACCAAGAGACCCAGTACTTC.

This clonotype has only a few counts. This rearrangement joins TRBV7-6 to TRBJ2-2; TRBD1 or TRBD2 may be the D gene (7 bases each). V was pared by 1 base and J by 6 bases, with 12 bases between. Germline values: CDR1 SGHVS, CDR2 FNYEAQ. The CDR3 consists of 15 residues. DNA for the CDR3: TGTGCCAGCAGCTTAGTAGCAGGGGGGGCCGGGGAGCTGTTTTTT. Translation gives CASSLVAGGAGELFF.

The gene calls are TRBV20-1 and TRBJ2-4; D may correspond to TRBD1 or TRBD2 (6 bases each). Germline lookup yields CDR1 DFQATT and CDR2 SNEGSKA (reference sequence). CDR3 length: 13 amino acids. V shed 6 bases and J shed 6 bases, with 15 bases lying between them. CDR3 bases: TGCAGTGCAGGGGGGAGGTTTCTAAACATTCAGTACTTC. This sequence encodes CSAGGRFLNIQYF.

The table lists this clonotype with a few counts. The CDR3 protein is CASSWDRGTVGSGANVLTF. The CDR3 nucleotides are TGCGCCAGCAGTTGGGACAGGGGGACAGTAGGGTCTGGGGCCAACGTCCTGACTTTC. The chain employs TRBV5-1 and TRBJ2-6; 11 bases align to TRBD1. This CDR3 spans 19 amino acids. Germline-derived CDR1 and CDR2 are SGHRS and YFSETQ. J gave up 1 base and V 5 bases, and 11 bases lay outside the gene matches.

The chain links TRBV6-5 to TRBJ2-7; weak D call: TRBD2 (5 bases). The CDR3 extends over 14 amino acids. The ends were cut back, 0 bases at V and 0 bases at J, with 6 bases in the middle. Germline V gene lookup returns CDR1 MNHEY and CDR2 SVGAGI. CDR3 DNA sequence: TGTGCCAGCAGTTACTCCGAGGGCTCCTACGAGCAGTACGTC. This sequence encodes CASSYSEGSYEQYV.

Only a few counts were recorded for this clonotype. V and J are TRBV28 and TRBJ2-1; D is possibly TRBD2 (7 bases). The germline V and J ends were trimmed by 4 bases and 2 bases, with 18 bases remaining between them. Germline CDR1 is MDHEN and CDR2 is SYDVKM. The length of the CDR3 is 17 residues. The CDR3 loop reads CASSSLGGGGAYNEQFF. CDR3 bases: TGTGCCAGCAGTTCCCTCGGAGGAGGGGGGGCCTACAATGAGCAGTTCTTC.

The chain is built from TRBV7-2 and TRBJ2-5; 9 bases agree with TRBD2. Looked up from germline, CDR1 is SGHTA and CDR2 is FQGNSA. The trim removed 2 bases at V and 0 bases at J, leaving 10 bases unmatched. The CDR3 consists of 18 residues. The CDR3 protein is CASSLSVAGAGYQETQYF. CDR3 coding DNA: TGTGCCAGCAGCTTATCGGTAGCGGGGGCTGGGTACCAAGAGACCCAGTACTTC.

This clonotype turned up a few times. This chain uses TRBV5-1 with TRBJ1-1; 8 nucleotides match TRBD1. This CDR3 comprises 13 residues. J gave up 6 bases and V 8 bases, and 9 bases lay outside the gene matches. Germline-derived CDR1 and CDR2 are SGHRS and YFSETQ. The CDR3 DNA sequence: TGCGCCAGTCAGGGACAGGCGGAGGCTGAAGCTTTCTTT. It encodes CASQGQAEAEAFF.

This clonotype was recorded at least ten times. CDR3 nucleotides: TGCGCCAGCAGCCAAGAACCATCGGGGTATTCACCCCTCCACTTT. This encodes CASSQEPSGYSPLHF. V usage is TRBV4-1 and J usage is TRBJ1-6, with no clear D. The V end was cut by 0 bases, the J end by 8 bases, with 11 bases between. CDR1 MGHRA and CDR2 YSYEKL come from the germline V gene. The CDR3 is 15 residues long.

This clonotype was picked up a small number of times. This chain's CDR3 is CASSHSPDRGFGTQYF. DNA of the CDR3: TGTGCCAGCAGCCATTCACCGGACAGGGGCTTCGGGACCCAGTACTTC. The rearrangement uses TRBV7-9 and TRBJ2-5, with 9 bases identical to TRBD1. V trimming: 5 bases; J trimming: 7 bases; junction bases outside the gene matches: 14. CDR1 SEHNR and CDR2 FQNEAQ come from the germline V gene (reference sequence). The CDR3 sequence is 16 residues long.

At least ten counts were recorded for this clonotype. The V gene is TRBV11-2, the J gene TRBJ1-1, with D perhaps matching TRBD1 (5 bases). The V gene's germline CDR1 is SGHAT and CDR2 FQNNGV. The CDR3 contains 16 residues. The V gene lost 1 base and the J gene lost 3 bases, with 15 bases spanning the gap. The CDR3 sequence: CASSLATGAGHTEAFF. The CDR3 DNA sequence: TGTGCCAGCAGCTTAGCCACAGGTGCTGGACACACTGAAGCTTTCTTT.

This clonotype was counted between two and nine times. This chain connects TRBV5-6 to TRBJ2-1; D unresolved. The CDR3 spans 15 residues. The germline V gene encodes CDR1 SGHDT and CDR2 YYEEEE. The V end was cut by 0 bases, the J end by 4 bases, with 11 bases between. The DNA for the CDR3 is TGTGCCAGCAGCTTGGTAGTCTTGAGATACAATGAGCAGTTCTTC. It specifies CASSLVVLRYNEQFF.

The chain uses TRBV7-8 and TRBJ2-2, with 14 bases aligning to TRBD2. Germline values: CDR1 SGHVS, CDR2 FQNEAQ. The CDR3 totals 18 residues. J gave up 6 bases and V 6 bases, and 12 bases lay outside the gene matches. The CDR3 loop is CASRKRLAGGRRPGELFF. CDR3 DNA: TGTGCCAGCAGGAAAAGACTAGCGGGGGGGCGGAGGCCCGGGGAGCTGTTTTTT.

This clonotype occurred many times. The CDR3 bases are TGTGCCTGGAGTGCCGGACAGGGGGCGATAGGATCCTACGAGCAGTACTTC. Translation gives CAWSAGQGAIGSYEQYF. This chain connects TRBV30 to TRBJ2-7, with TRBD1 matching 11 bases. Per germline, CDR1 GTSNPN and CDR2 SVGIG (reference sequence). The CDR3 is made up of 17 amino acids. With V trimmed by 1 base and J by 1 base, 9 bases remained unmatched.

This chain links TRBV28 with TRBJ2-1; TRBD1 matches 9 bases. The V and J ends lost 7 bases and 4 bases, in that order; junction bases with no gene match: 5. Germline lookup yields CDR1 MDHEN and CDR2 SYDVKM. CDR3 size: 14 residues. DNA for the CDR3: TGTGCCAGCACCCGAGGACAGGGGTACAATGAGCAGTTCTTC. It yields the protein CASTRGQGYNEQFF.

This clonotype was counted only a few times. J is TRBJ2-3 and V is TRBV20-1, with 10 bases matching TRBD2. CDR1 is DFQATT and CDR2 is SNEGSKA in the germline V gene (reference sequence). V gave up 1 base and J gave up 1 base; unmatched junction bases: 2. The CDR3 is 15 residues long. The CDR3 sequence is CSARVGTSGTDTQYF. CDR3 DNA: TGCAGTGCTAGAGTGGGGACTAGCGGCACAGATACGCAGTATTTT.